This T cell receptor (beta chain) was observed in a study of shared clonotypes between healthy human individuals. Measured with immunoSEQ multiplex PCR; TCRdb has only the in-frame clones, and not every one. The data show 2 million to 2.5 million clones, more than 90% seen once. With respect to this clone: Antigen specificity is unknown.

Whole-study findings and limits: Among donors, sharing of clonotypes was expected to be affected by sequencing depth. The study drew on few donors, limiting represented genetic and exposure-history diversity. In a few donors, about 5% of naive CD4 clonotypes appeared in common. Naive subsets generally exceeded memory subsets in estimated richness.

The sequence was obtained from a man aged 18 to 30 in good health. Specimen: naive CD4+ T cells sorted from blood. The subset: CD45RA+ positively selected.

CDR3 DNA sequence: TGTGCCAGCAGCTTAACGGGGGTCGGGAATGAGCAGTTCTTC. Translating gives CASSLTGVGNEQFF. V and J are TRBV5-4 and TRBJ2-1, with D tentatively TRBD2 (6 bases). Germline V gene sequence: CDR1 SGHNT, CDR2 YYREEE (reference sequence). Between the trimmed V and J ends, which lost 2 bases and 7 bases, there was a span of 13 bases. This CDR3 is 14 amino acids long.